This T cell receptor beta chain was captured in a study of blood T cell repertoires in COVID-19. For the study at large: Collection of acute and convalescent COVID-19 samples took place in the United States, Italy and Spain.

V trimming: 2 bases; J trimming: 5 bases; junction bases outside the gene matches: 5. The CDR3 is 14 amino acids. Germline assignment: CDR1 SGHRS and CDR2 YFSETQ. Sequencing was performed with immunoSEQ multiplex PCR; in TCRdb, only in-frame clones are kept and a portion is missing. The table shows 100,000 to 150,000 clones, with around four fifths occurring only once. This receptor was identified in a man at least 80 years old with active or convalescent COVID-19. Sequencing was carried out using peripheral blood. This chain links TRBV5-1 with TRBJ1-1; 8 positions agree with TRBD1. In nucleotides, the CDR3 is TGCGCCAGCAGCTTCTGGACAGGGAGTACTGAAGCTTTCTTT. As protein: CASSFWTGSTEAFF.